This T cell receptor (beta chain) is drawn from a study of blood T cell repertoires in COVID-19. In the study overall: Both acute and convalescent COVID-19 samples were obtained from the United States, Italy and Spain. Sources were T cells, B-cell-depleted T cells, or PBMCs; the material itself was cDNA or gDNA.

Clones were read by immunoSEQ multiplex PCR, and TCRdb kept only the in-frame ones, dropping some. The data hold about 410,000 clones, with roughly nine tenths observed a single time. Residents of 24 US areas, aged roughly 18 to 89 years, made up the participants. Membership in each cohort depended on participant-reported clinical history. Trimming took 2 bases from V and 0 from J; bases not matched to a gene: 4. The CDR3 covers 16 residues. Germline-derived CDR1 and CDR2 are ENHRY and SYGVKD. The J gene is TRBJ2-1, the V gene TRBV10-3; 7 nucleotides match TRBD2. This clonotype was sampled from a woman aged 25 to 39 who had recovered from COVID-19. Sequencing used PBMCs or T cells enriched from blood (not recorded which). The CDR3, as DNA: TGTGCCATCAGTGAGGGGGGGGGACGCTCCTACAATGAGCAGTTCTTC. Protein sequence: CAISEGGGRSYNEQFF.